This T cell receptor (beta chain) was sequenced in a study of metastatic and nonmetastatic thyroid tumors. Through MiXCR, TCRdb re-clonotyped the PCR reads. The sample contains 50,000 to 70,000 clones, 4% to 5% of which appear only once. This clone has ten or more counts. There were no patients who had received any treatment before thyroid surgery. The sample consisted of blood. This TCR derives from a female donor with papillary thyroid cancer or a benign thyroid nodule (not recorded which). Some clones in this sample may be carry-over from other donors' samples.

CDR3 in amino acids: CASSDGLAGAGELFF. In nucleotides, the CDR3 is TGTGCCAGCAGCGACGGACTAGCGGGAGCCGGGGAGCTGTTTTTT. V and J are TRBV11-1 and TRBJ2-2; TRBD2 matches at 13 bases. This CDR3 has 15 amino acids. Germline V lookup: CDR1 SGHAT, CDR2 FQDESV (reference sequence). After removal of 5 bases from V and 6 bases from J, the junction contained 3 bases not matched to a gene.